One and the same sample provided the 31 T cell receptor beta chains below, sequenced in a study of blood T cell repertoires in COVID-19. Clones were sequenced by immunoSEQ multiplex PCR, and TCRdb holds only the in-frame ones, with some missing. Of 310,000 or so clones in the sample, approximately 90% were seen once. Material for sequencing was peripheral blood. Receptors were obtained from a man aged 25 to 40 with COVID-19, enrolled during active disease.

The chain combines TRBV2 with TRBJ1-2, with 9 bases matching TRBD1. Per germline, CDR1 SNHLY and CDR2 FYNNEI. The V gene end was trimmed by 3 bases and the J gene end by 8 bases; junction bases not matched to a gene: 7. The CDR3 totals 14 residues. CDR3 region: CASSEQQGAEGYTF. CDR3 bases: TGTGCCAGCAGTGAGCAACAGGGGGCTGAAGGCTACACCTTC.

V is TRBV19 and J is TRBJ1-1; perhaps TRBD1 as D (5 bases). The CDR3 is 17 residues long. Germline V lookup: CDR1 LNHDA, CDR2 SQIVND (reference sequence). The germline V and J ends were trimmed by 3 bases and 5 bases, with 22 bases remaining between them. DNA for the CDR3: TGTGCCAGTAGTATCCTCCGAAGCTCCTGGGGGAGGACTGAAGCTTTCTTT. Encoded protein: CASSILRSSWGRTEAFF.

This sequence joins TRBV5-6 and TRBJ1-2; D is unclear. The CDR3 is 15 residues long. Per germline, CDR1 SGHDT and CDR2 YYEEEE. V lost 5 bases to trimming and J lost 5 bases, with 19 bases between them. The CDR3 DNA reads TGTGCCAGCAGATCAGCGATGGATTGGGTTTATGGCTACACCTTC. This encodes CASRSAMDWVYGYTF.

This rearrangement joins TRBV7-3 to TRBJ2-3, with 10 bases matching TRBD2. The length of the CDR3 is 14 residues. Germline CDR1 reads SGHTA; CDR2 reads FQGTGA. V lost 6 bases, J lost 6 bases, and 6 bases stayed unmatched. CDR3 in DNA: TGTGCCAGCAGACTAGCGGGGCCGGTGGATACGCAGTATTTT. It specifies CASRLAGPVDTQYF.

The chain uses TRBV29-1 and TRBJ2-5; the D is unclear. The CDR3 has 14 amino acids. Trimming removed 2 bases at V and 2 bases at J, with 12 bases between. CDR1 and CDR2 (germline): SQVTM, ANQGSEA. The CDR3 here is CSVEFASVQETQYF. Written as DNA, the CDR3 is TGCAGCGTTGAATTTGCGTCCGTACAAGAGACCCAGTACTTC.

The DNA of the CDR3 is TGTGCCAGCAGTAGGGACAGAACTTCACCCCTCCACTTT. Amino acids: CASSRDRTSPLHF. This chain connects TRBV25-1 to TRBJ1-6, with TRBD1 matching 7 bases. The CDR3 sequence is 13 residues long. V lost 5 bases, J lost 9 bases, and 4 bases stayed unmatched. Germline loops: CDR1 MGHDK, CDR2 SYGVNS.

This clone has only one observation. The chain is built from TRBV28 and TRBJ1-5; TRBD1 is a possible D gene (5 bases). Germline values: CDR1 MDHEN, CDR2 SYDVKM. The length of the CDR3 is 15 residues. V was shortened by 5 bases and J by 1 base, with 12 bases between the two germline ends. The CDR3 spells CASSTLRGSNQPQHF. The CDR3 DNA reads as TGTGCCAGCAGTACCCTACGGGGGAGCAATCAGCCCCAGCATTTT.

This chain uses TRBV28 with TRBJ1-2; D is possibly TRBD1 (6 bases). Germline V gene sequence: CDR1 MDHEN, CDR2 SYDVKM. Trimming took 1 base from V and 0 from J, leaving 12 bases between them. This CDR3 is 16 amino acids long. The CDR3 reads CASSLFTGRANYGYTF. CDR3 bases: TGTGCCAGCAGTTTATTTACAGGGCGAGCTAACTATGGCTACACCTTC.

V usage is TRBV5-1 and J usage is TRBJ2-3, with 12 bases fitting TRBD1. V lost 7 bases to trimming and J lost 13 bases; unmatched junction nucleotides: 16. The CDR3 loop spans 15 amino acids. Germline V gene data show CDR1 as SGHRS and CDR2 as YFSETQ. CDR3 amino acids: CASSDPGQGARAKYF. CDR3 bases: TGCGCCAGCTCCGATCCGGGACAGGGGGCAAGGGCGAAGTATTTT.

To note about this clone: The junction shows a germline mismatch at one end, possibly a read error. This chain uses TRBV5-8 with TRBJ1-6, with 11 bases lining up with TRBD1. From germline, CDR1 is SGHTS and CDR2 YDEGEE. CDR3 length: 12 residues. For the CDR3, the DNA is TGTGCCAGCAGGAGGGGACAGGGGGGCATGGTCTTT. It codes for CASRRGQGGMVF.

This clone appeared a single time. The CDR3 reads CASSRFRGPASTDTQYF. The CDR3, as DNA: TGCGCCAGCAGTCGTTTCAGGGGACCGGCCAGCACAGATACGCAGTATTTT. The V and J genes are TRBV23-1 and TRBJ2-3, with D maybe TRBD1 (6 bases). TRBV23-1 is marked as an open reading frame, function uncertain. The CDR3 covers 17 residues. V lost 4 bases to trimming and J lost 0 bases, with 17 bases between them.

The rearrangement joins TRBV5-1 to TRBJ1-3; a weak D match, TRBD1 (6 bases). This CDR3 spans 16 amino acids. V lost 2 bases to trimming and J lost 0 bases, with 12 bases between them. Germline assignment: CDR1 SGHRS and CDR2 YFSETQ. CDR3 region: CASSLQGPSSGNTIYF. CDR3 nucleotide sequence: TGCGCCAGCAGCTTACAGGGACCGAGCTCTGGAAACACCATATATTTT.

Here the CDR3 reads CASGRSSREGETQYF. In nucleotides, the CDR3 is TGCGCCAGCGGCCGTTCGAGCAGGGAGGGAGAGACCCAGTACTTC. The chain combines TRBV5-1 with TRBJ2-5, with TRBD2 matching over 7 bases. After removal of 7 bases from V and 4 bases from J, the junction contained 13 bases not matched to a gene. The CDR3 runs to 15 residues. Germline lookup yields CDR1 SGHRS and CDR2 YFSETQ.

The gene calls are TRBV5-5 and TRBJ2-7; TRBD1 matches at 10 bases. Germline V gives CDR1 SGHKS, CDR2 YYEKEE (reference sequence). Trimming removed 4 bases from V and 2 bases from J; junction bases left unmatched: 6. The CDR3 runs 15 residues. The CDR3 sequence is CASSLGTGVAYEQYF. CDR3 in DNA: TGTGCCAGCAGCCTAGGGACAGGGGTGGCCTACGAGCAGTACTTC.

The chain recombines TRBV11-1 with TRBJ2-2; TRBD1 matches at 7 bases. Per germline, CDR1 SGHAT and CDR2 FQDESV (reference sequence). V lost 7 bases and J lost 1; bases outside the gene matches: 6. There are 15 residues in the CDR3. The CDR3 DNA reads TGTGCCAGCACTTCGACAGGGAAGAACACCGGGGAGCTGTTTTTT. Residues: CASTSTGKNTGELFF.

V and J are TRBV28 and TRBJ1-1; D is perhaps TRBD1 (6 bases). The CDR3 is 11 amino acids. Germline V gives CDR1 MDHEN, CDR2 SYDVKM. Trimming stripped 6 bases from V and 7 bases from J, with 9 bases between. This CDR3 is CASRMTGEAFF. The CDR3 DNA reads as TGTGCCAGCAGGATGACAGGTGAAGCTTTCTTT.

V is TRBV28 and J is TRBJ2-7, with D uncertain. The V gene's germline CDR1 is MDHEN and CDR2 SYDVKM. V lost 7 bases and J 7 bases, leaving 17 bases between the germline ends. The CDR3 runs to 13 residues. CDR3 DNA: TGTGCCAGCACCCCCCGCCTCTTGAGGGAGCAGTACTTC. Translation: CASTPRLLREQYF. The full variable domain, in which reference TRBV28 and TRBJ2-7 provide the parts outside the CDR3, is DVKVTQSSRYLVKRTGEKVFLECVQDMDHENMFWYRQDPGLGLRLIYFSYDVKMKEKGDIPEGYSVSREKKERFSLILESASTNQTSMYLCASTPRLLREQYFGPGTRLTVT.

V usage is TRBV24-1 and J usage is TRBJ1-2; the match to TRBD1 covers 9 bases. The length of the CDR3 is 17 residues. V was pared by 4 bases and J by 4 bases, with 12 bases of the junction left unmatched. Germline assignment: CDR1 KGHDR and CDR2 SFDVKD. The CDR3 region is CATSESGTGLPLYGYTF. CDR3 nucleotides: TGTGCCACCAGTGAGTCCGGGACAGGGCTTCCCCTCTATGGCTACACCTTC.

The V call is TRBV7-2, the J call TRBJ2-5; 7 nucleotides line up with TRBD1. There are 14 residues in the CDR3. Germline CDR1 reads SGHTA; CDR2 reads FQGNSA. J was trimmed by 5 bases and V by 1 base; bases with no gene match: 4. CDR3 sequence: CASSLGTGWETQYF. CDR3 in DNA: TGTGCCAGCAGCTTAGGGACAGGCTGGGAGACCCAGTACTTC.

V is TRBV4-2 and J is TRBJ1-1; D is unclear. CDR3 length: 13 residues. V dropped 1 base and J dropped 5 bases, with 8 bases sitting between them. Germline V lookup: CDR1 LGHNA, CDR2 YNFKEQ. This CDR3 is CASSQVRGTEAFF. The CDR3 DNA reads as TGTGCCAGCAGCCAAGTACGAGGAACTGAAGCTTTCTTT.

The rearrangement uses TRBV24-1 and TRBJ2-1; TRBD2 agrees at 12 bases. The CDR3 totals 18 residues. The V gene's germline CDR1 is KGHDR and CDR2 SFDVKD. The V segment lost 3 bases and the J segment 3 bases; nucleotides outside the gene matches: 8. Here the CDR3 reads CATSDKTSGSGNYNEQFF. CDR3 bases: TGTGCCACCAGTGATAAGACTAGCGGGAGCGGGAACTACAATGAGCAGTTCTTC.

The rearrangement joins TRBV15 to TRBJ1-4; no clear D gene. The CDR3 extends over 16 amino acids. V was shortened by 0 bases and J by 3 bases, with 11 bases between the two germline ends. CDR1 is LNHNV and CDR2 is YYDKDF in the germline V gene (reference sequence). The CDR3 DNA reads TGTGCCACCAGCAGAGATCGTGGAGGAGCTAATGAAAAACTGTTTTTT. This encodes CATSRDRGGANEKLFF.

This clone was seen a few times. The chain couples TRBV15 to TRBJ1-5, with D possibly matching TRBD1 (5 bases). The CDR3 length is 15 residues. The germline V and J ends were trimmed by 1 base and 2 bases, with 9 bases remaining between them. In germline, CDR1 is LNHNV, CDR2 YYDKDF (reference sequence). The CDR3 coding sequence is TGTGCCACCAGCAGAGCTATAGGGGGCAATCAGCCCCAGCATTTT. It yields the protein CATSRAIGGNQPQHF.

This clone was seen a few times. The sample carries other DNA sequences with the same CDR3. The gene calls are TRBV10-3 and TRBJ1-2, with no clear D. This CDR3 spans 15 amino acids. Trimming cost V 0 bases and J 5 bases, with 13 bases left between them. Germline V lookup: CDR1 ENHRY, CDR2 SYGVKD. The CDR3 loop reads CAISESGGAAYGYTF. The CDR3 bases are TGTGCCATCAGTGAGTCGGGAGGAGCGGCTTATGGCTACACCTTC.

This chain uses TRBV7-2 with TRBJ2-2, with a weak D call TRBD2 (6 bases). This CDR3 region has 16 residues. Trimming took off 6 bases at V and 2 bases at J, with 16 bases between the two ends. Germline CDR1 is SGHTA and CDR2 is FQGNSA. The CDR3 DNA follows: TGTGCCAGCAGAAGAACCCGGGACTTTAACACCGGGGAGCTGTTTTTT. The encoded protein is CASRRTRDFNTGELFF.

CDR3: CASRTGQYNEQFF. The DNA of the CDR3 is TGTGCCAGCAGGACGGGACAGTACAATGAGCAGTTCTTC. The rearrangement uses TRBV12-3 or TRBV12-4 and TRBJ2-1, with 7 bases matching TRBD1. The CDR3 contains 13 residues. Trimming took 6 bases from V and 4 from J; bases not matched to a gene: 3.

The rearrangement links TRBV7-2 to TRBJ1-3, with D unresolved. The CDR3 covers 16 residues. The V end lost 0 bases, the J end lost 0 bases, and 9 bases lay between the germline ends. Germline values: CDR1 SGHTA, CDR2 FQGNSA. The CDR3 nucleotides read TGTGCCAGCAGCTTAGCGACCCGGGTCTCTGGAAACACCATATATTTT. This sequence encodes CASSLATRVSGNTIYF.

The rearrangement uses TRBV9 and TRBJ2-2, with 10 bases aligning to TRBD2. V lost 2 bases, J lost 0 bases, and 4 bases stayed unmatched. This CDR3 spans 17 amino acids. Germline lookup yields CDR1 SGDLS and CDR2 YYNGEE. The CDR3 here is CASSVSGGFANTGELFF. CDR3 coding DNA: TGTGCCAGCAGCGTTAGCGGGGGGTTCGCGAACACCGGGGAGCTGTTTTTT. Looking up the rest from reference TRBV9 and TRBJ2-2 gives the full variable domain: DSGVTQTPKHLITATGQRVTLRCSPRSGDLSVYWYQQSLDQGLQFLIQYYNGEERAKGNILERFSAQQFPDLHSELNLSSLELGDSALYFCASSVSGGFANTGELFFGEGSRLTVL.

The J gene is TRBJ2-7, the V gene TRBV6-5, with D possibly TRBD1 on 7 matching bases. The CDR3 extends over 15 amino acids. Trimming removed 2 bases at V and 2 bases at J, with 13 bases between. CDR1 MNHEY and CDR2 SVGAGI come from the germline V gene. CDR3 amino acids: CASSYGAGGTYEQYF. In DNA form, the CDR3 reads TGTGCCAGCAGTTACGGAGCAGGGGGGACCTACGAGCAGTACTTC.

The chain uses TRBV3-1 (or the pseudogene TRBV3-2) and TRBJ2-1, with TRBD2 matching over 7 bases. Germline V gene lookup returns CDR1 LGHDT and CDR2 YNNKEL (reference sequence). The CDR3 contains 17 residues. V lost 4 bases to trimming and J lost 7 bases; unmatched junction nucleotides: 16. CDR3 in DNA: TGTGCCAGCAGCCGCATCGGGGGGACCATCAACGGGAATGAGCAGTTCTTC. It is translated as CASSRIGGTINGNEQFF.

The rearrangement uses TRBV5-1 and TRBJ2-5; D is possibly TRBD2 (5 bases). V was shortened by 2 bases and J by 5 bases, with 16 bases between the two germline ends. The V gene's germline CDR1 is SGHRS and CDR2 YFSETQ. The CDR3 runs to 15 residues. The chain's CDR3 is CASSLRTSRGETQYF. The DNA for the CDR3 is TGCGCCAGCAGCTTACGGACCTCACGCGGGGAGACCCAGTACTTC.